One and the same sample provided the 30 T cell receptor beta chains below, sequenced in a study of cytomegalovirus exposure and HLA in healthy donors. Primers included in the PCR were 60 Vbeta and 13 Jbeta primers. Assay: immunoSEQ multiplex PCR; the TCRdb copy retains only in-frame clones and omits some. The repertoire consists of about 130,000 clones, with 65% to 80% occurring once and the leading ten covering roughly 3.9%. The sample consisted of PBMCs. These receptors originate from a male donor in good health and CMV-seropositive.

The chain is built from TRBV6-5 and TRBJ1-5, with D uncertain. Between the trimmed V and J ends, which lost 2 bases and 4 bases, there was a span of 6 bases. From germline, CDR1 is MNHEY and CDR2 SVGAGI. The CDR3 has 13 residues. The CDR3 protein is CASSYAGNQPQHF. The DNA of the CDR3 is TGTGCCAGCAGTTACGCGGGGAATCAGCCCCAGCATTTT.

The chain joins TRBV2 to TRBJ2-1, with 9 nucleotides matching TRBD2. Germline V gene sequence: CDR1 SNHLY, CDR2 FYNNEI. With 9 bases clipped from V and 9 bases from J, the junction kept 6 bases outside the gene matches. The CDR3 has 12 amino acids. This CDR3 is CARGSSGVEQFF. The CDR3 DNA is TGTGCCAGGGGATCTAGCGGGGTTGAGCAGTTCTTC. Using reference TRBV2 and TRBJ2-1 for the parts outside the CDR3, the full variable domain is EPEVTQTPSHQVTQMGQEVILRCVPISNHLYFYWYRQILGQKVEFLVSFYNNEISEKSEIFDDQFSVERPDGSNFTLKIRSTKLEDSAMYFCARGSSGVEQFFGPGTRLTVL.

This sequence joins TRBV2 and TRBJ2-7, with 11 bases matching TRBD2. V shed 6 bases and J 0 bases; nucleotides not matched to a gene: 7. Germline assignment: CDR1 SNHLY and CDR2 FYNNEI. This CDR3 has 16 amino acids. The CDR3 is CASSLGLAGNSYEQYF. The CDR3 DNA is TGTGCCAGCAGCCTCGGACTAGCGGGTAACTCCTACGAGCAGTACTTC.

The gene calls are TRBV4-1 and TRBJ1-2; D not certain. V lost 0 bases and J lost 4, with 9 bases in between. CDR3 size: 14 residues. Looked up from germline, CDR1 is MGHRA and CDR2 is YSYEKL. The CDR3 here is CASSQERSSYGYTF. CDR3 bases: TGCGCCAGCAGCCAAGAGAGGTCCTCCTATGGCTACACCTTC.

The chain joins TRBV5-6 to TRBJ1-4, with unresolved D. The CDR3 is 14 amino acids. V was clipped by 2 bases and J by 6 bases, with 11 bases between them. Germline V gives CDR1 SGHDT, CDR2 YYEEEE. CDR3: CASSFAVADEKLFF. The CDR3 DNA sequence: TGTGCCAGCAGCTTCGCCGTGGCTGATGAAAAACTGTTTTTT.

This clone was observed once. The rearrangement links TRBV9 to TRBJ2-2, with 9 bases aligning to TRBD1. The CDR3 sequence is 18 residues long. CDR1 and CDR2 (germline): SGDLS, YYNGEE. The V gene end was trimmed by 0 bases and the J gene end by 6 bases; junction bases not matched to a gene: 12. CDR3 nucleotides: TGTGCCAGCAGCGTAGCTCCAGGAGACAGGGGGAGTCCCGGGGAGCTGTTTTTT. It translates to CASSVAPGDRGSPGELFF. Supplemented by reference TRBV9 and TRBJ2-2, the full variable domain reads DSGVTQTPKHLITATGQRVTLRCSPRSGDLSVYWYQQSLDQGLQFLIQYYNGEERAKGNILERFSAQQFPDLHSELNLSSLELGDSALYFCASSVAPGDRGSPGELFFGEGSRLTVL.

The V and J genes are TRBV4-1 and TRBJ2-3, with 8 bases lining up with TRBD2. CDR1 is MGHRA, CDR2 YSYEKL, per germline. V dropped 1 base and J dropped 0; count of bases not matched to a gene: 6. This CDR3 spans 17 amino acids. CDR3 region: CASSQVLAGFSTDTQYF. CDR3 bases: TGCGCCAGCAGCCAAGTGCTAGCGGGCTTTAGCACAGATACGCAGTATTTT.

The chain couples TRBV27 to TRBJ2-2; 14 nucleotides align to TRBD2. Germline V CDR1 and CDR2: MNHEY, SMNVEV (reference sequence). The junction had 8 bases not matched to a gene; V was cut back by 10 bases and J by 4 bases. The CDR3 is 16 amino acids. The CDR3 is CATMTSGGEITGELFF. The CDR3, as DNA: TGTGCCACCATGACTAGCGGGGGGGAAATCACCGGGGAGCTGTTTTTT.

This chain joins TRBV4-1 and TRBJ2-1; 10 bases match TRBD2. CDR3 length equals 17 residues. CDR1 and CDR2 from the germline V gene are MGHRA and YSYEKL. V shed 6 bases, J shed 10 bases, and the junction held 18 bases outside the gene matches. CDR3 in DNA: TGCGCCAGCAGACTCCCTGGGGCTAGCGGGAGTCTTGGGGAGCAGTTCTTC. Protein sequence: CASRLPGASGSLGEQFF.

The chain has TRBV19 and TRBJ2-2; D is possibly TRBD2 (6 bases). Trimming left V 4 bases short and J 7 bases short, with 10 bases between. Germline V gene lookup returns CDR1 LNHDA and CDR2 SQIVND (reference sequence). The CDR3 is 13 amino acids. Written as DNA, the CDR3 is TGTGCCAGTAGTAGGAGGGAGTTCGGGGAGCTGTTTTTT. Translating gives CASSRREFGELFF.

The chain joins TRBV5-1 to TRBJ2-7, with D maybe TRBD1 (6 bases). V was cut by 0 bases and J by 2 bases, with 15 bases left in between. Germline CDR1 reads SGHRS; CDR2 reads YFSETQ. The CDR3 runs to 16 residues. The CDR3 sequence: CASSLEGRGYPYEQYF. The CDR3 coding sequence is TGCGCCAGCAGCTTGGAAGGCAGGGGATATCCCTACGAGCAGTACTTC.

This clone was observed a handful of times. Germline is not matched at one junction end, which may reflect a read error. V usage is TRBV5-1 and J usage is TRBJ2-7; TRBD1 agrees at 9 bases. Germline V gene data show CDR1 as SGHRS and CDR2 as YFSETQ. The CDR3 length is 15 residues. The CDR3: CASSPYGTGNYEQYF. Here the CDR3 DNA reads TGTGCCAGCAGCCCTTACGGGACAGGGAACTACGAGCAGTACTTC.

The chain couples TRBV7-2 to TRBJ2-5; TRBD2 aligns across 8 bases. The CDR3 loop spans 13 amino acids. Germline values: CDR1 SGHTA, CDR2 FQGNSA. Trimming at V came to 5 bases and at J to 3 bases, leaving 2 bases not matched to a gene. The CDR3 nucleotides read TGTGCCAGCAGCCCGCGGGGGGAAGAGACCCAGTACTTC. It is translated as CASSPRGEETQYF.

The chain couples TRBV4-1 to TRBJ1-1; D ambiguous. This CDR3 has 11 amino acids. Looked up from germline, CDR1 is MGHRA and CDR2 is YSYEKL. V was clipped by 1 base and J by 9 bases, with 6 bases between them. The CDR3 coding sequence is TGCGCCAGCAGCCAAGCTCAGAAAGCTTTCTTT. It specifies CASSQAQKAFF.

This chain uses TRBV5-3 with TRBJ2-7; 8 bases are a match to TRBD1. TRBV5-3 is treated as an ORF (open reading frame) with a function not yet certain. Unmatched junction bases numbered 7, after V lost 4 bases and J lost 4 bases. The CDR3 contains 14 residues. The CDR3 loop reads CARSLRDRKYEQYF. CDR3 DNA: TGTGCCAGAAGCCTCCGGGACAGGAAATACGAGCAGTACTTC.

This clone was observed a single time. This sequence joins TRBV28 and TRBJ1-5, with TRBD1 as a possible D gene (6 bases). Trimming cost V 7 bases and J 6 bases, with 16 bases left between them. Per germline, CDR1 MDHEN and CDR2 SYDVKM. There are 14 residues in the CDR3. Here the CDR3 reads CASTHGGAAQPQHF. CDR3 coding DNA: TGTGCCAGCACCCATGGGGGGGCGGCTCAGCCCCAGCATTTT.

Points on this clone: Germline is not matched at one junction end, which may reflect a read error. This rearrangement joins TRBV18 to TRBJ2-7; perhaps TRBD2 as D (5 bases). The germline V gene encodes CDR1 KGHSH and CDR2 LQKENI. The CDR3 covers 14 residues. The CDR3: CASSPQDFSSEQYF. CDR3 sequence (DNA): TGTGCCAGCTCACCACAGGACTTTTCCTCCGAGCAGTACTTC. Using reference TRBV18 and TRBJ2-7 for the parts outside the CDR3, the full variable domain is NAGVMQNPRHLVRRRGQEARLRCSPMKGHSHVYWYRQLPEEGLKFMVYLQKENIIDESGMPKERFSAEFPKEGPSILRIQQVVRGDSAAYFCASSPQDFSSEQYFGPGTRLTVT.

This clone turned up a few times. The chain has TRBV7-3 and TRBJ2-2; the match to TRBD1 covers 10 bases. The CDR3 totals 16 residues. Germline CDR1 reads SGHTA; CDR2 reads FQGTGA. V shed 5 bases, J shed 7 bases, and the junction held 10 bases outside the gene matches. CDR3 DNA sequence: TGTGCCAGCAGCCTACAGGGACAGGGGTCATACGGGGAGCTGTTTTTT. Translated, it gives CASSLQGQGSYGELFF.

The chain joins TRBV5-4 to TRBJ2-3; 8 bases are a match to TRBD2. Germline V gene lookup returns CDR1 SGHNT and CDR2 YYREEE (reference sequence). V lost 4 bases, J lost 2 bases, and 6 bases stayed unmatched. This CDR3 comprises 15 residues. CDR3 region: CASSLSGASTDTQYF. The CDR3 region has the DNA TGTGCCAGCAGCCTTAGCGGGGCGTCCACAGATACGCAGTATTTT.

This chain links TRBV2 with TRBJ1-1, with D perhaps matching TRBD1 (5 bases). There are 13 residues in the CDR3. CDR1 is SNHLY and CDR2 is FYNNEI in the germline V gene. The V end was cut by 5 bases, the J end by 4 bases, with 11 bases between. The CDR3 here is CASSSREGTEAFF. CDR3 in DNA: TGTGCCAGCAGTAGCAGGGAGGGCACTGAAGCTTTCTTT.

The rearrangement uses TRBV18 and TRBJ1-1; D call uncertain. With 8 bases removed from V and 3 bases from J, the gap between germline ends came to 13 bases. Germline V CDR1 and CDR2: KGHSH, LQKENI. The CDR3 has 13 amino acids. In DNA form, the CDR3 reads TGTGCCAGCCTTCCTTCGTACTACACTGAAGCTTTCTTT. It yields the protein CASLPSYYTEAFF.

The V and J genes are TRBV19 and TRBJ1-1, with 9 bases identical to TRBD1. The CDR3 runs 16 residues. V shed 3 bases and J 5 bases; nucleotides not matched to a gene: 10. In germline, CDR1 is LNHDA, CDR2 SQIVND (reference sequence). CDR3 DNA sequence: TGTGCCAGTAGTATGGCGACAGGGGGGCCGGGGACTGAAGCTTTCTTT. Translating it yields CASSMATGGPGTEAFF.

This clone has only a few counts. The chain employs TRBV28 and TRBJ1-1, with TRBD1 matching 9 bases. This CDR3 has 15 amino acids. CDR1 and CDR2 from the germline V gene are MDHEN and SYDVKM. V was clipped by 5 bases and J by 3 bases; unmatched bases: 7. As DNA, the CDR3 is TGTGCCAGCAGTCACCGGGACAGGGTCGACACTGAAGCTTTCTTT. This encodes CASSHRDRVDTEAFF.

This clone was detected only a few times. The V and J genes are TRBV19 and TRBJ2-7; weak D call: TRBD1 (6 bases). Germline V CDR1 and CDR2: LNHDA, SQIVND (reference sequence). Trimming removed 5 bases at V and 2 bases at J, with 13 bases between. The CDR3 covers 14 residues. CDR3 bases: TGTGCCAGTAGTGTAGGGGACACCACCTACGAGCAGTACTTC. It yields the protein CASSVGDTTYEQYF.

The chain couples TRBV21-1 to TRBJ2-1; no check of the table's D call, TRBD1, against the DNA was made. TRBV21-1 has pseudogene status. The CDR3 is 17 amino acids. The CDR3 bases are TGTGCCAGCAGCAAAGGAGGAGACAGGGGGTATCGCAATGAGCAGCTCTTC. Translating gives CASSKGGDRGYRNEQLF.

This CDR3 reads CASSLEPDGNTGELFF. In DNA, the CDR3 is TGTGCCAGCAGCTTAGAACCAGATGGGAACACCGGGGAGCTGTTTTTT. The chain combines TRBV5-4 with TRBJ2-2, with D uncertain. V lost 2 bases and J 1 base, leaving 12 bases between the germline ends. Germline CDR1 and CDR2: SGHNT and YYREEE (reference sequence). The CDR3 contains 16 residues.

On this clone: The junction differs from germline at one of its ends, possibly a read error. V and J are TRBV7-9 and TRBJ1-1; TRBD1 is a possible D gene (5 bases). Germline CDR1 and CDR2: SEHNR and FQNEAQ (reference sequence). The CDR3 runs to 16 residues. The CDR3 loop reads CSSSLGQTERNTEAFF. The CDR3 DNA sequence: TGTTCCAGCAGCTTAGGCCAGACAGAGAGGAACACTGAAGCTTTCTTT.

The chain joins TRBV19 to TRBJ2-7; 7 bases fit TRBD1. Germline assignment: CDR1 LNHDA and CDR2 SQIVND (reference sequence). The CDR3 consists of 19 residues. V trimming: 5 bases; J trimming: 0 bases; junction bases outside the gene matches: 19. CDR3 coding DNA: TGTGCCAGTAGTTCTTGGGACAGCTCGGCGGGCCAGATCTCCTACGAGCAGTACTTC. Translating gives CASSSWDSSAGQISYEQYF.

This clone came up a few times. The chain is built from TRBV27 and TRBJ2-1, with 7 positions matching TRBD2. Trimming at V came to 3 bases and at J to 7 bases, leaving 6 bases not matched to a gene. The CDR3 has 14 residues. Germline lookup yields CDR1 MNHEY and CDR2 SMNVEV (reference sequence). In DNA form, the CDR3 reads TGTGCCAGCAGTTTTGTTCCCGGGAGGAATGAGCAGTTCTTC. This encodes CASSFVPGRNEQFF.

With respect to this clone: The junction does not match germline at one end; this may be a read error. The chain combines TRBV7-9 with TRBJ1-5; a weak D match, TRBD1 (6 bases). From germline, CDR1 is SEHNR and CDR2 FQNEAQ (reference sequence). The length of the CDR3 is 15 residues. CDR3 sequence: CAGSLTGGGNQPQHF. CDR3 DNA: TGTGCCGGCAGCTTAACTGGGGGCGGCAATCAGCCCCAGCATTTT.